This T cell receptor beta chain was retrieved from a study of T cell responses to AZD1222 COVID-19 vaccine. Study results and caveats: Donors skewed white British and female; clonal diversity was possibly underestimated. Only a handful of people who got AZD1222 tested seropositive at baseline. Reports say nearly half of spike-specific TCRs go after unmutated variant regions.

Some clones are missing from TCRdb's copy, which holds only in-frame ones; the method was immunoSEQ multiplex PCR. The data show over 120,000 clones, and the top ten clones hold 2.2%. Notes on this clone: The antigen remains undetermined.

The CDR3 loop spans 13 amino acids. CDR1 SGDLS and CDR2 YYNGEE come from the germline V gene. The V end was cut by 4 bases, the J end by 1 base, with 8 bases between. This clonotype was obtained from an adult in good health. J is TRBJ1-1 and V is TRBV9; D gene uncertain. The sample comprised peripheral blood. In DNA form, the CDR3 reads TGTGCCAGCAGCTTTAGCTCGAACACTGAAGCTTTCTTT. Translated, it gives CASSFSSNTEAFF.